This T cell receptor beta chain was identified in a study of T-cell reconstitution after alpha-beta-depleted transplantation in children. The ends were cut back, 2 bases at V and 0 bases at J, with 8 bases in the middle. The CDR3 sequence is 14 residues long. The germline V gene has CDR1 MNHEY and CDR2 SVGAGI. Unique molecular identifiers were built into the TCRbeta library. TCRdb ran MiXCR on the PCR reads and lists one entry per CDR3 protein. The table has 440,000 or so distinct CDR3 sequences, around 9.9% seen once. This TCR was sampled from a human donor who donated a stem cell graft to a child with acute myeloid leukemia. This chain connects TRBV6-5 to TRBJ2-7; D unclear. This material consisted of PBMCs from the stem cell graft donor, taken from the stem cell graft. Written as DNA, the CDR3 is TGTGCCAGCAGTTACCAGGAAAACTCCTACGAGCAGTACTTC. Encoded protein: CASSYQENSYEQYF.